This entry lists 6 T cell receptor beta chains sequenced from one sample in a study of regulatory T cells in long-lasting Graves disease. CDR3 regions were amplified by Arm-PCR using iRepertoire HTBI primers to build TCR beta libraries. TCRdb processed the multiplex PCR reads anew with MiXCR; each CDR3 protein has one entry. The sample lists fewer than 600,000 distinct CDR3 sequences, less than 25% occurring once. Sample time point: persistent/refractory GD, antithyroid drugs over 5 years with positive TRAb. The TCR library used RNA extracted from PBMCs. The sample in question was peripheral blood mononuclear cells (PBMCs), obtained when the disease was refractory, from a patient treated with antithyroid drugs. Receptors were obtained from a female donor with Graves disease.

This clonotype was found a few times. The CDR3 region has the DNA TGTGCTAGTGGTTTGGGAGTAGCGGGAGGGCGAGAGACCCAGTACTTC. Protein sequence: CASGLGVAGGRETQYF. The V gene is TRBV12-5, the J gene TRBJ2-5; 11 bases match TRBD2. The CDR3 spans 16 residues. Germline V gene sequence: CDR1 LGHNT, CDR2 FRNRAP. With V trimmed by 1 base and J by 4 bases, 5 bases remained unmatched.

The chain employs TRBV27 and TRBJ1-2; D unclear. The CDR3 spans 12 residues. The V and J ends lost 6 bases and 3 bases respectively, with 8 bases between them. Germline CDR1 is MNHEY and CDR2 is SMNVEV (reference sequence). The CDR3 bases are TGTGCCAGCAGGGGCGGTCACTATGGCTACACCTTC. This codes for CASRGGHYGYTF.

V gene TRBV5-1 combines with J gene TRBJ1-6; the D is unclear. Germline V gives CDR1 SGHRS, CDR2 YFSETQ. The CDR3 covers 16 residues. V was pared by 0 bases and J by 7 bases, with 14 bases between. The CDR3 loop is CASSLAGGRENSPLHF. CDR3 nucleotide sequence: TGCGCCAGCAGCTTGGCCGGAGGGAGGGAAAATTCACCCCTCCACTTT.

V usage is TRBV14 and J usage is TRBJ2-5, with 9 bases matching TRBD2. V dropped 2 bases and J dropped 5; count of bases not matched to a gene: 6. CDR3 length: 15 amino acids. Germline lookup yields CDR1 SGHDN and CDR2 FVKESK. CDR3 sequence reads: CASSQRREGRETQYF. CDR3 bases: TGTGCCAGCAGCCAACGGCGGGAGGGCCGGGAGACCCAGTACTTC.

This clonotype was seen many times. The chain combines TRBV2 with TRBJ2-7; 11 nucleotides match TRBD2. Trimming took 7 bases from V and 4 from J; bases not matched to a gene: 6. This CDR3 is built from 14 residues. The germline gives CDR1 SNHLY, CDR2 FYNNEI. CDR3 residues: CASNSGTSGYEQYF. CDR3 DNA: TGTGCCAGCAATTCCGGGACTAGCGGTTACGAGCAGTACTTC.

This clonotype was picked up a small number of times. The genes are TRBV15 and TRBJ1-2, with TRBD1 matching over 7 bases. This CDR3 spans 15 amino acids. Germline V lookup: CDR1 LNHNV, CDR2 YYDKDF (reference sequence). Germline trimming cut 5 bases from V and 4 bases from J; bases unmatched to any gene: 10. The CDR3 nucleotides read TGTGCCACCAGCGGCGTGTGGGGACAGCGCTATGGCTACACCTTC. Protein product: CATSGVWGQRYGYTF.